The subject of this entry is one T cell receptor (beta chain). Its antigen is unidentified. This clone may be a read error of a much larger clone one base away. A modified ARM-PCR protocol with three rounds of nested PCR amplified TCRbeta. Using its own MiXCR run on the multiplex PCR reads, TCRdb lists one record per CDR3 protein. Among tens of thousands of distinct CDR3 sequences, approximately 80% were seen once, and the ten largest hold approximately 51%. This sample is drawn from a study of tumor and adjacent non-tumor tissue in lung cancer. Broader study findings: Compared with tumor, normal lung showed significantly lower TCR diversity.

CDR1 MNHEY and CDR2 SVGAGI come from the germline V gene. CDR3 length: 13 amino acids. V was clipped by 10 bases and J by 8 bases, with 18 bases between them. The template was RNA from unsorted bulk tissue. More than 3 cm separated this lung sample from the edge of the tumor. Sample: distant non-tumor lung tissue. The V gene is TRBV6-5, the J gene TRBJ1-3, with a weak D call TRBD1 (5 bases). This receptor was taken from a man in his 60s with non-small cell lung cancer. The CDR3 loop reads CANSAREGDTIYF. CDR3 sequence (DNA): TGTGCCAACAGCGCCAGGGAGGGCGACACCATATATTTT.